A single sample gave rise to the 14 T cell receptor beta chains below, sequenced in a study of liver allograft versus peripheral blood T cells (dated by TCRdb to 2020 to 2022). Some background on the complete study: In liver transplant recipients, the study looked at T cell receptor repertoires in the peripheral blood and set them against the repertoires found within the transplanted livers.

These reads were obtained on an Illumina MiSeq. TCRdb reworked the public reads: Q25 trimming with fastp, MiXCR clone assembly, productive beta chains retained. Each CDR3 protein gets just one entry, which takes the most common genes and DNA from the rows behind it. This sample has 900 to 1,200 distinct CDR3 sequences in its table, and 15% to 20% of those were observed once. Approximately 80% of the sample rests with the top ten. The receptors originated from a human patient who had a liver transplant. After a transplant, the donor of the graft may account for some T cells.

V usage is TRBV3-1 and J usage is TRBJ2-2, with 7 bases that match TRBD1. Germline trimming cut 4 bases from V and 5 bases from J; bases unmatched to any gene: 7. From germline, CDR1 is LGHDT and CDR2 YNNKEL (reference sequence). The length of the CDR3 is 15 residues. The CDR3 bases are TGTGCCAGCAGCCCGCCGGGGACAGAGACCGGGGAGCTGTTTTTT. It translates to CASSPPGTETGELFF.

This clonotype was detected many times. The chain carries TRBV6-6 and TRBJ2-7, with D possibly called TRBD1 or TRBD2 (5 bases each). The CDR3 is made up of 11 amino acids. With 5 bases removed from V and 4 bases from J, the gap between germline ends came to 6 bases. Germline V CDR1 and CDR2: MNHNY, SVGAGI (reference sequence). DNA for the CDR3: TGTGCCAGCAGTGGGGGATACGAGCAGTACTTC. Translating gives CASSGGYEQYF.

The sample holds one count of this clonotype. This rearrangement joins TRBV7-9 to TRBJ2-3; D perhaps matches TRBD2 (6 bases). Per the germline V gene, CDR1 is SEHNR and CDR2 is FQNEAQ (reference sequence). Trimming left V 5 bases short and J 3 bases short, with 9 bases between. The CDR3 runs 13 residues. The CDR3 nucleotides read TGTGCCAGCAGCCTTAGCGGTACAGATACGCAGTATTTT. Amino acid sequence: CASSLSGTDTQYF.

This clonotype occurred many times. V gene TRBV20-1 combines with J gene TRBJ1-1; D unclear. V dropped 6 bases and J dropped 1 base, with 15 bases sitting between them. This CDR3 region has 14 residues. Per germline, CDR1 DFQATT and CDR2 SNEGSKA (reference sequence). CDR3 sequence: CSAEGPLGNTEAFF. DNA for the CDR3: TGCAGTGCGGAGGGCCCTCTTGGGAACACTGAAGCTTTCTTT.

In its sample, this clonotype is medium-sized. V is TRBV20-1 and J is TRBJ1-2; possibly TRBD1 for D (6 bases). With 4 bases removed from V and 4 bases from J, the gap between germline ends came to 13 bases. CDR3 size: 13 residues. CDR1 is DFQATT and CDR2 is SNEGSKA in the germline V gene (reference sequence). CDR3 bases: TGCAGTGCTAAACAGGGTAGTGGCTATGGCTACACCTTC. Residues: CSAKQGSGYGYTF.

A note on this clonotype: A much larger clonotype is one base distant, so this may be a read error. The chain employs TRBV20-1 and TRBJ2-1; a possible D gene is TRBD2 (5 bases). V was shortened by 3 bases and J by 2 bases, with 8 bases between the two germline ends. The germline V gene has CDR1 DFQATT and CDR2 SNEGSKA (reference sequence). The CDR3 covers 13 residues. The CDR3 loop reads CSASVATYNEQFF. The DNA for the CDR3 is TGCAGTGCTAGTGTAGCGACCTACAATGAGCAGTTCTTC.

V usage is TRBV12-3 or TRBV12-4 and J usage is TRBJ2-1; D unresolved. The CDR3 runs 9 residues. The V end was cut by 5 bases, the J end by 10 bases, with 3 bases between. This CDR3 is CASSPEQFF. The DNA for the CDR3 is TGTGCCAGCAGTCCCGAGCAGTTCTTC.

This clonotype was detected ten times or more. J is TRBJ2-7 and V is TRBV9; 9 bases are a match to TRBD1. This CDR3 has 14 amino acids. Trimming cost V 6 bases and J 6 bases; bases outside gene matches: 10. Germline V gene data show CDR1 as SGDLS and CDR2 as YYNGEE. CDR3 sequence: CASNSGTGSLEQYF. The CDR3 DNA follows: TGTGCCAGCAACTCCGGGACAGGGAGTCTCGAGCAGTACTTC.

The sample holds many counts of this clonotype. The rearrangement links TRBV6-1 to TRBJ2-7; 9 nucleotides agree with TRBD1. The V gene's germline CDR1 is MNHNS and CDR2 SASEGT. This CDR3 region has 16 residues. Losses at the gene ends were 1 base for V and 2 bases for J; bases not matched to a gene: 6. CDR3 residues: CASSEDPGQGTYEQYF. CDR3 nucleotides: TGTGCCAGCAGTGAAGACCCGGGACAGGGAACCTACGAGCAGTACTTC.

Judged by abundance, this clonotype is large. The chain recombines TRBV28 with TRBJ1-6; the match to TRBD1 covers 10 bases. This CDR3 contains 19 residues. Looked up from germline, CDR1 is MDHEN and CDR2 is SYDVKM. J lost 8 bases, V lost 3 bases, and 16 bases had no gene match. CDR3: CASSFYVPGWGQGYSPLHF. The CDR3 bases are TGTGCCAGCAGTTTTTATGTTCCCGGGTGGGGACAGGGGTATTCACCCCTCCACTTT. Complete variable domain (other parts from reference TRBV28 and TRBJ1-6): DVKVTQSSRYLVKRTGEKVFLECVQDMDHENMFWYRQDPGLGLRLIYFSYDVKMKEKGDIPEGYSVSREKKERFSLILESASTNQTSMYLCASSFYVPGWGQGYSPLHFGNGTRLTVT.

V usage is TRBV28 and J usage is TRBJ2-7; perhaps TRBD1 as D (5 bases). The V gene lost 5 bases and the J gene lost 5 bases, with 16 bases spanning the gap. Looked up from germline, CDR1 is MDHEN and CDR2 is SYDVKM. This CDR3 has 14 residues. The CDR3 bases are TGTGCCAGCAGTCTAGGGGTTCCCTTCGACGAGCAGTACTTC. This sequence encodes CASSLGVPFDEQYF.

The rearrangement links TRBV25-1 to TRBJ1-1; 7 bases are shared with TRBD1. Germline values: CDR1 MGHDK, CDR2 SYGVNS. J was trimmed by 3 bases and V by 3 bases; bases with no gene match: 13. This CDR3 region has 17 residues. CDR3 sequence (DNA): TGTGCCAGCAGTGACTCAATACTTGCAGGGGGGCACACTGAAGCTTTCTTT. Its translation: CASSDSILAGGHTEAFF.

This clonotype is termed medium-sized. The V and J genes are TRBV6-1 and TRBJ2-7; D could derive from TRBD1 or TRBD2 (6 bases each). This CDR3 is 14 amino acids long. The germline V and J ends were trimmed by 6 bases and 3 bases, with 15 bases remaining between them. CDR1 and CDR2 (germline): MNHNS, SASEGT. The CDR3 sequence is CASSPKGDFYEQYF. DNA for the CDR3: TGTGCCAGCAGCCCCAAGGGGGACTTCTACGAGCAGTACTTC.

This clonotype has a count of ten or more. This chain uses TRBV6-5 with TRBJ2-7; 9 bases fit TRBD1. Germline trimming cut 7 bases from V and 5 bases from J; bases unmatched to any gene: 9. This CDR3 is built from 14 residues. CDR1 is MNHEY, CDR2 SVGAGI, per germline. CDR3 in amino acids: CASKQTGGFNEQYF. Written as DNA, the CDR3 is TGTGCCAGCAAACAGACAGGGGGTTTCAACGAGCAGTACTTC.